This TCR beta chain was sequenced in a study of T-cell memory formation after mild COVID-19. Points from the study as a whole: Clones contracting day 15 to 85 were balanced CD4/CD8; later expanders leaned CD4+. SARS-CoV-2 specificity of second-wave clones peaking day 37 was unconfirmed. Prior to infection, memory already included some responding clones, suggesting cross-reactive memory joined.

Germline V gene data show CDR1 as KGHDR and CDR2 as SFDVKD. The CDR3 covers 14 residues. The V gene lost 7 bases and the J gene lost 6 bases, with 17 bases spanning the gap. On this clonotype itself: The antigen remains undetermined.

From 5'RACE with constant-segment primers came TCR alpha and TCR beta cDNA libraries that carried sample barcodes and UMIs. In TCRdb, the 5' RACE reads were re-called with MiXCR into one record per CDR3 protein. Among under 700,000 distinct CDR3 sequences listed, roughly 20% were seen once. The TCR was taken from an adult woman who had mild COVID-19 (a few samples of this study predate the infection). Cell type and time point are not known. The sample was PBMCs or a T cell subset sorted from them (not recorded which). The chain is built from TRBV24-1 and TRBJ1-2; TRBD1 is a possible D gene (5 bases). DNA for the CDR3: TGTGCCACCAGCGACCCGGGGACCGTGAATGGCTACACCTTC. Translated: CATSDPGTVNGYTF.